These 9 T cell receptor beta chains came from one sample sequenced in a study of regulatory T cells in long-lasting Graves disease. Time point meaning: newly diagnosed GD, antithyroid drugs for less than 3 months. Making the TCR library involved RNA that had been extracted from PBMCs. Researchers made TCR beta libraries by using iRepertoire HTBI primers and running Arm-PCR on CDR3 regions. TCRdb re-called the multiplex PCR reads with MiXCR, one entry per CDR3 protein. This sample has over 400,000 distinct CDR3 sequences, with about 15% found just once. This same sample was also part of a study on T cells in Graves' hyperthyroidism and ophthalmopathy.

Specimen: peripheral blood mononuclear cells (PBMCs), collected at new diagnosis, from a patient treated with antithyroid drugs. The receptor source for this set is a woman in her fifties or sixties with Graves disease.

This clonotype turned up a few times. CDR3 coding DNA: TGTGCCACCAACCTCGGGGTGAACACTGAAGCTTTCTTT. Translation gives CATNLGVNTEAFF. This chain connects TRBV28 to TRBJ1-1; D remains unclear. The germline V gene encodes CDR1 MDHEN and CDR2 SYDVKM. The CDR3 sequence is 13 residues long. The V end lost 10 bases, the J end lost 0 bases, and 12 bases lay between the germline ends.

The rearrangement joins TRBV10-3 to TRBJ2-2, with D perhaps matching TRBD1 (5 bases). The CDR3 loop spans 13 amino acids. Trimming took off 10 bases at V and 3 bases at J, with 12 bases between the two ends. CDR1 ENHRY and CDR2 SYGVKD come from the germline V gene. The CDR3 DNA follows: TGTGCCACCAAACCGACAGACACCGGGGAGCTGTTTTTT. It specifies CATKPTDTGELFF.

This chain links TRBV15 with TRBJ2-1, with 8 bases matching TRBD2. The CDR3 runs 13 residues. CDR1 is LNHNV, CDR2 YYDKDF, per germline (reference sequence). With V trimmed by 10 bases and J by 8 bases, 10 bases remained unmatched. The CDR3 region is CASPQRGLYEQFF. Written as DNA, the CDR3 is TGTGCCAGCCCACAGCGGGGGTTATATGAGCAGTTCTTC.

This chain uses TRBV5-6 with TRBJ1-4; TRBD1 matches at 8 bases. V lost 4 bases and J lost 0; bases outside the gene matches: 8. The germline V gene encodes CDR1 SGHDT and CDR2 YYEEEE. The CDR3 has 17 amino acids. The CDR3 DNA follows: TGTGCCAGCAGCGCAACAGGACAGGGAGCAACTAATGAAAAACTGTTTTTT. Translating it yields CASSATGQGATNEKLFF.

The chain recombines TRBV4-1 with TRBJ2-7; tentative D call: TRBD1 (6 bases). The CDR3 contains 15 residues. The ends were cut back, 4 bases at V and 0 bases at J, with 13 bases in the middle. Germline CDR1 and CDR2: MGHRA and YSYEKL. The CDR3: CASSPRTESSYEQYF. Written as DNA, the CDR3 is TGCGCCAGCAGCCCCAGGACAGAGAGCTCCTACGAGCAGTACTTC.

As for this clonotype: Being one base from a much bigger clone, this may be a read error. J is TRBJ2-3 and V is TRBV12-3 or TRBV12-4; 7 positions agree with TRBD1. The CDR3 contains 16 residues. CDR3 sequence (DNA): TGTGCCAGCGGACGCCCCGGACAGGCAAACTCCTACGAGCGGTACTTC. This gives the protein CASGRPGQANSYERYF.

The rearrangement joins TRBV19 to TRBJ2-7; the match to TRBD1 covers 9 bases. V trimming: 7 bases; J trimming: 5 bases; junction bases outside the gene matches: 9. CDR1 LNHDA and CDR2 SQIVND come from the germline V gene (reference sequence). The CDR3 extends over 14 amino acids. The CDR3 loop is CASNQPGQGNEQYF. The CDR3 DNA reads as TGTGCCAGTAATCAACCGGGACAGGGCAACGAGCAGTACTTC.

This clonotype was detected ten times or more. The genes are TRBV28 and TRBJ1-2, with 9 bases matching TRBD1. Trimming took 5 bases from V and 8 from J; bases not matched to a gene: 12. The germline gives CDR1 MDHEN, CDR2 SYDVKM. The CDR3 extends over 15 amino acids. DNA of the CDR3: TGTGCCAGCAGTGCCGAGGGACAGGGACTTGACGGCTACACCTTC. Translated, it gives CASSAEGQGLDGYTF.

At least ten counts were recorded for this clonotype. The chain's CDR3 is CSANPSSLGSYEQYF. The CDR3 coding sequence is TGCAGTGCTAACCCGTCTAGTTTAGGCTCCTACGAGCAGTACTTC. The J gene is TRBJ2-7, the V gene TRBV20-1, with D unclear. Germline V gene data show CDR1 as DFQATT and CDR2 as SNEGSKA (reference sequence). The length of the CDR3 is 15 residues. Trimming cost V 4 bases and J 0 bases, with 16 bases left between them.